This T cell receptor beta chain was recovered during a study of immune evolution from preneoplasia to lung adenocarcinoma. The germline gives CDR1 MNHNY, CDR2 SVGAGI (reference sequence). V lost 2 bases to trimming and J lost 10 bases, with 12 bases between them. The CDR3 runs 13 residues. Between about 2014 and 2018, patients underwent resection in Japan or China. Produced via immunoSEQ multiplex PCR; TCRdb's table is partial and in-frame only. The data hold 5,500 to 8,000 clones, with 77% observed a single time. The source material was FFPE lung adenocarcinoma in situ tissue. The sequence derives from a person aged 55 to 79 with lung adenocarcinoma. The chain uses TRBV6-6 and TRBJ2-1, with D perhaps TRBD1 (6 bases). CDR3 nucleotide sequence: TGTGCCAGCAGTTACCCAGACAGGTCAGAGCAGTTCTTC. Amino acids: CASSYPDRSEQFF.